This entry describes one T cell receptor beta chain. The antigen is unknown. The ends lost 4 bases at V and 7 bases at J; junction bases unmatched: 8. The germline V gene encodes CDR1 LNHDA and CDR2 SQIVND (reference sequence). The CDR3 has 14 amino acids. These data originate in a study of T cell responses to AZD1222 COVID-19 vaccine. Study-level information: Second doses were pooled across both intervals (about 4 or about 12 weeks). Study-level points and caveats: AZD1222 recipients seropositive at baseline numbered only five to seven. Per reports, nearly half of all spike-specific TCRs target regions that are unmutated in variants. Mapped onto spike, vaccine-associated CD4 TCRs spanned it and were dominant at 160-218 and 743-854.

The assay was immunoSEQ multiplex PCR, and TCRdb's table has in-frame clones only and misses some. Among about 76,000 clones, 88% were seen once, and the ten largest hold 11%. The source of this sequence is an adult in good health. This specimen was peripheral blood, taken on day 0 of AZD1222 vaccination. The rearrangement joins TRBV19 to TRBJ2-7; 9 bases match TRBD1. CDR3 loop: CASSSGTGSEEQYF. The CDR3 DNA is TGTGCCAGTAGTAGCGGGACAGGGTCGGAGGAGCAGTACTTC.